This passage covers 30 T cell receptor beta chains from one sample sequenced in a study of CD8+CD57+ T cells in acquired aplastic anemia. Only patients with CD8+CD57+ cell expansion on flow cytometry were chosen for sequencing. According to the study, genomic DNA was the template for TCR beta VDJ and CDR3 profiling. TCRdb re-called the reads with MiXCR, one entry per CDR3 protein. Among about 220,000 distinct CDR3 sequences listed, 40% to 50% were seen once. The specimen sequenced was sorted CD4+, CD8+, or CD8+CD57+ T cells (not recorded which) from PBMCs. The receptor set was obtained from a human donor with aplastic anemia.

This chain connects TRBV29-1 to TRBJ1-2; D is possibly TRBD1 (5 bases). Trimming removed 7 bases at V and 8 bases at J, with 14 bases between. CDR1 SQVTM and CDR2 ANQGSEA come from the germline V gene. This CDR3 contains 11 residues. Here the CDR3 reads CSDRTLGGYTF. The CDR3 DNA follows: TGCAGCGATAGGACATTAGGCGGCTACACCTTC.

The chain links TRBV10-3 to TRBJ2-3; 8 nucleotides match TRBD2. V lost 6 bases to trimming and J lost 1 base; unmatched junction nucleotides: 3. The V gene's germline CDR1 is ENHRY and CDR2 SYGVKD. This CDR3 region has 14 residues. The CDR3 DNA reads as TGTGCCATCAGGTTCGGGGGGGGCACAGATACGCAGTATTTT. Its translation is CAIRFGGGTDTQYF.

There are many counts of this clonotype. The rearrangement links TRBV7-9 to TRBJ1-1; D unclear. Germline CDR1 reads SEHNR; CDR2 reads FQNEAQ (reference sequence). V gave up 4 bases and J gave up 4 bases, with 7 bases separating them. The CDR3 is 12 residues long. The CDR3 DNA reads as TGTGCCAGCAGCTCCGACATCACTGAAGCTTTCTTT. This translates into CASSSDITEAFF. Together with reference TRBV7-9 and TRBJ1-1, the CDR3 gives the full variable domain: DTGVSQNPRHKITKRGQNVTFRCDPISEHNRLYWYRQTLGQGPEFLTYFQNEAQLEKSRLLSDRFSAERPKGSFSTLEIQRTEQGDSAMYLCASSSDITEAFFGQGTRLTVV.

This clonotype came up once. The rearrangement links TRBV20-1 to TRBJ1-1, with no clear D. V shed 3 bases and J shed 0 bases, with 11 bases lying between them. The CDR3 consists of 14 residues. The germline V gene encodes CDR1 DFQATT and CDR2 SNEGSKA (reference sequence). The CDR3 DNA follows: TGCAGTGCTAGGGACGAGTTGATGAACACTGAAGCTTTCTTT. This translates into CSARDELMNTEAFF.

This clonotype turned up a few times. The chain carries TRBV20-1 and TRBJ2-7; 8 positions agree with TRBD1. V lost 0 bases to trimming and J lost 2 bases; unmatched junction nucleotides: 6. The CDR3 sequence is 15 residues long. Germline V CDR1 and CDR2: DFQATT, SNEGSKA (reference sequence). The CDR3 here is CSARDPGQAAYEQYF. DNA for the CDR3: TGCAGTGCTAGAGACCCGGGACAGGCAGCCTACGAGCAGTACTTC.

The chain carries TRBV24-1 and TRBJ1-2; no clear D gene. Germline CDR1 is KGHDR and CDR2 is SFDVKD. Trimming took 3 bases from V and 8 from J, leaving 9 bases between them. CDR3 length: 12 amino acids. In DNA form, the CDR3 reads TGTGCCACCAGTGATGCAGGCTTCGGCTACACCTTC. This sequence encodes CATSDAGFGYTF.

V usage is TRBV24-1 and J usage is TRBJ2-1; 8 positions match TRBD2. Germline V gene lookup returns CDR1 KGHDR and CDR2 SFDVKD. The CDR3 totals 16 residues. Germline trimming cut 3 bases from V and 5 bases from J; bases unmatched to any gene: 8. The CDR3 loop reads CATSDALRGGHNEQFF. The DNA for the CDR3 is TGTGCCACCAGTGATGCCCTTCGGGGGGGCCACAATGAGCAGTTCTTC.

For this clonotype: This sequence may be a read error, since a much larger clone differs from it by one base. This rearrangement joins TRBV4-1 to TRBJ1-5; the match to TRBD1 covers 7 bases. The V gene's germline CDR1 is MGHRA and CDR2 YSYEKL. The CDR3 spans 15 residues. CDR3 DNA: TGCGCCAGCAGCCAAGGACAGGGTAGCAATCAGCCCCAGCGTTTT. Translation gives CASSQGQGSNQPQRF.

This chain joins TRBV24-1 and TRBJ2-1; the D is unclear. This CDR3 has 15 residues. Germline V gene sequence: CDR1 KGHDR, CDR2 SFDVKD. V was cut by 5 bases and J by 4 bases, with 14 bases left in between. CDR3 loop: CATSGVQQAYNEQFF. CDR3 DNA sequence: TGTGCCACCAGTGGGGTCCAGCAGGCGTACAATGAGCAGTTCTTC.

The chain joins TRBV5-8 to TRBJ2-7; TRBD2 is a possible D gene (7 bases). The V gene lost 2 bases and the J gene lost 5 bases, with 14 bases spanning the gap. Germline CDR1 reads SGHTS; CDR2 reads YDEGEE. This CDR3 region has 14 residues. The CDR3 nucleotides read TGTGCCAGCAGCTTCCCCAGGGAGGGGGACGAGCAGTACTTC. It is translated as CASSFPREGDEQYF. The variable domain in full, completed from reference TRBV5-8 and TRBJ2-7, reads EAGVTQSPTHLIKTRGQQATLRCSPISGHTSVYWYQQALGLGLQFLLWYDEGEERNRGNFPPRFSGRQFPNYSSELNVNALELEDSALYLCASSFPREGDEQYFGPGTRLTVT.

Of note for this clonotype: Its ends do not fully match the called genes, so a read error is possible. Here the CDR3 reads CASSRGPQDDNSPLHF. In DNA, the CDR3 is TGTGCCAGCAGCCGTGGGCCCCAGGATGATAATTCACCCCTCCACTTT. The chain joins TRBV4-1 to TRBJ1-6, with unresolved D. The V gene's germline CDR1 is MGHRA and CDR2 YSYEKL. This CDR3 is 16 amino acids long.

This clonotype came up a few times. This may be a read error: a much more frequent sequence differs by one nucleotide. The CDR3 bases are TGTGCCAGCAGCCAAGATTCCGGGACTAGCGTCAGTGAGCAGTTCTTC. Amino acid sequence: CASSQDSGTSVSEQFF. The chain uses TRBV14 and TRBJ2-1; TRBD2 matches at 10 bases. There are 16 residues in the CDR3. Germline V lookup: CDR1 SGHDN, CDR2 FVKESK. V was pared by 0 bases and J by 9 bases, with 8 bases of the junction left unmatched.

This clonotype was detected ten times or more. The chain employs TRBV9 and TRBJ2-1; D gene unclear. Germline CDR1 reads SGDLS; CDR2 reads YYNGEE. The CDR3 has 16 amino acids. V was trimmed by 0 bases and J by 6 bases, leaving 16 bases between them. The CDR3 sequence is CASSVVSRSDGNEQFF. The CDR3 nucleotides are TGTGCCAGCAGCGTAGTCTCGCGATCGGACGGCAATGAGCAGTTCTTC.

This chain joins TRBV4-3 and TRBJ2-7, with TRBD2 as a possible D gene (6 bases). The germline CDR1 and CDR2 sequences are LGHNA and YSLEER. There are 14 residues in the CDR3. V gave up 4 bases and J gave up 2 bases, with 12 bases separating them. CDR3 sequence reads: CASSPTRLTYEQYV. The DNA for the CDR3 is TGCGCCAGCAGCCCGACTAGGTTAACCTACGAGCAGTACGTC.

This clonotype was picked up many times. The chain recombines TRBV30 with TRBJ1-6; possible D gene TRBD1, 6 bases. This CDR3 contains 13 residues. The germline V and J ends were trimmed by 3 bases and 9 bases, with 12 bases remaining between them. Germline loops: CDR1 GTSNPN, CDR2 SVGIG (reference sequence). The DNA of the CDR3 is TGTGCCTGGAGGGGGGGCCCCATTTCACCCCTCCACTTT. Translated: CAWRGGPISPLHF.

This clonotype was picked up one time. The chain couples TRBV19 to TRBJ2-1; 8 bases align to TRBD2. CDR1 is LNHDA, CDR2 SQIVND, per germline (reference sequence). This CDR3 spans 14 amino acids. V gave up 6 bases and J gave up 7 bases; unmatched junction bases: 8. CDR3 in amino acids: CASSTYREGNEQFF. As DNA, the CDR3 is TGTGCCAGTAGCACCTACCGGGAGGGGAATGAGCAGTTCTTC.

This clonotype came up many times. The chain uses TRBV20-1 and TRBJ2-1; perhaps TRBD2 as D (5 bases). Germline CDR1 DFQATT, CDR2 SNEGSKA (reference sequence). This CDR3 contains 15 residues. Between the trimmed V and J ends, which lost 8 bases and 8 bases, there was a span of 25 bases. CDR3 coding DNA: TGCAGTACGAAACCCTCCCCCCTAGCTATTGATGAGCAGTTCTTC. It yields the protein CSTKPSPLAIDEQFF.

Many counts were recorded for this clonotype. This rearrangement joins TRBV19 to TRBJ1-2, with D perhaps TRBD1 (6 bases). Trimming shortened V by 7 bases and J by 2 bases, and 23 bases separated the two germline ends. The germline V gene encodes CDR1 LNHDA and CDR2 SQIVND (reference sequence). The CDR3 contains 17 residues. This chain's CDR3 is CASTLGAPGHRNYGYTF. In DNA form, the CDR3 reads TGTGCCAGTACGCTGGGAGCTCCGGGACACAGAAACTATGGCTACACCTTC. The whole variable domain, filled in from reference TRBV19 and TRBJ1-2, reads DGGITQSPKYLFRKEGQNVTLSCEQNLNHDAMYWYRQDPGQGLRLIYYSQIVNDFQKGDIAEGYSVSREKKESFPLTVTSAQKNPTAFYLCASTLGAPGHRNYGYTFGSGTRLTVV.

This clonotype was found a few times. V usage is TRBV4-3 and J usage is TRBJ2-3; TRBD2 agrees at 11 bases. J was trimmed by 7 bases and V by 2 bases; bases with no gene match: 14. This CDR3 has 18 residues. In germline, CDR1 is LGHNA, CDR2 YSLEER. The DNA of the CDR3 is TGCGCCAGCAGCCAACTCTACCCTGCTAGCGGGGGGTCCTATACGCAGTATTTT. Its translation is CASSQLYPASGGSYTQYF.

This rearrangement joins TRBV9 to TRBJ1-1; tentatively, D is TRBD1 (6 bases). This CDR3 is built from 15 residues. Trimming shortened V by 0 bases and J by 5 bases, and 14 bases separated the two germline ends. The germline V gene has CDR1 SGDLS and CDR2 YYNGEE. The CDR3 DNA reads as TGTGCCAGCAGCGTAGTGGGGGGCGCAAGTACTGAAGCTTTCTTT. This codes for CASSVVGGASTEAFF.

V usage is TRBV6-1 and J usage is TRBJ1-2; TRBD1 aligns across 7 bases. Trimming at V came to 10 bases and at J to 1 base, leaving 15 bases not matched to a gene. This CDR3 is built from 16 residues. The germline V gene has CDR1 MNHNS and CDR2 SASEGT. The CDR3 DNA is TGTGCCACCTCACCTACTCACAGACAGGGTAACTATGGCTACACCTTC. Amino acid sequence: CATSPTHRQGNYGYTF.

The sample holds many counts of this clonotype. The rearrangement uses TRBV5-5 and TRBJ1-5; no clear D gene. The CDR3 covers 13 residues. Germline V gene lookup returns CDR1 SGHKS and CDR2 YYEKEE (reference sequence). Trimming stripped 4 bases from V and 7 bases from J, with 12 bases between. CDR3 residues: CASSGSGGQPQHF. The CDR3, as DNA: TGTGCCAGCAGCGGATCCGGAGGGCAGCCCCAGCATTTT.

J is TRBJ2-7 and V is TRBV7-9, with D maybe TRBD1 (7 bases). Germline lookup yields CDR1 SEHNR and CDR2 FQNEAQ (reference sequence). CDR3 length: 15 amino acids. Trimming took 5 bases from V and 3 from J, leaving 17 bases between them. In DNA, the CDR3 is TGTGCCAGCAGCCCTGGGCGGGACAGTCACTACGAGCAGTACTTC. This sequence encodes CASSPGRDSHYEQYF.

This clonotype appeared many times. V gene TRBV7-9 combines with J gene TRBJ1-1, with 7 nucleotides matching TRBD1. This CDR3 is 13 amino acids long. Trimming took 10 bases from V and 3 from J; bases not matched to a gene: 8. Germline assignment: CDR1 SEHNR and CDR2 FQNEAQ (reference sequence). CDR3 sequence: CATKPTGDTEAFF. The DNA for the CDR3 is TGTGCCACCAAACCAACAGGGGACACTGAAGCTTTCTTT.

At least ten counts were recorded for this clonotype. The chain carries TRBV5-4 and TRBJ2-7; D is unclear. The CDR3 is 12 residues long. Germline lookup yields CDR1 SGHNT and CDR2 YYREEE (reference sequence). The germline V and J ends were trimmed by 1 base and 5 bases, with 7 bases remaining between them. The CDR3 nucleotides are TGTGCCAGCAGCTTGATACAGAACGAGCAGTACTTC. The encoded protein is CASSLIQNEQYF.

This clonotype appeared many times. The chain is built from TRBV28 and TRBJ2-3; TRBD1 aligns across 7 bases. The CDR3 has 14 residues. V dropped 4 bases and J dropped 2; count of bases not matched to a gene: 3. CDR1 and CDR2 from the germline V gene are MDHEN and SYDVKM. The CDR3 bases are TGTGCCAGCAGTTCGGGACAGATCACAGATACGCAGTATTTT. Its translation is CASSSGQITDTQYF.

This clonotype occurred once. A much larger clonotype is one base distant, so this may be a read error. The chain combines TRBV5-6 with TRBJ2-1, with D possibly being TRBD1 (6 bases). The CDR3 runs 15 residues. Germline V gene lookup returns CDR1 SGHDT and CDR2 YYEEEE. Trimming removed 4 bases from V and 4 bases from J, with 15 bases in between. CDR3 residues: CASSALAGEYNEQFF. CDR3 DNA: TGTGCCAGCAGCGCGTTGGCAGGGGAATACAATGAGCAGTTCTTC.

The CDR3, as DNA: TGTGCCAGCAGCGTAGCCCCGATCGGTTCTGGGGGCGCGTGGGAGCAGTACTTC. It yields the protein CASSVAPIGSGGAWEQYF. This chain connects TRBV9 to TRBJ2-7; a weak D match, TRBD1 (6 bases). The germline V gene encodes CDR1 SGDLS and CDR2 YYNGEE. Between the trimmed V and J ends, which lost 0 bases and 7 bases, there was a span of 26 bases. The CDR3 has 18 amino acids.

The chain has TRBV7-2 and TRBJ2-1; D remains unclear. This CDR3 has 18 amino acids. Trimming left V 1 base short and J 2 bases short, with 18 bases between. CDR1 is SGHTA, CDR2 FQGNSA, per germline. CDR3 nucleotide sequence: TGTGCCAGCAGCTTAGGAATAGTCCCCCCCATCCCCTACAATGAGCAGTTCTTC. This codes for CASSLGIVPPIPYNEQFF. The complete variable domain, with remaining parts taken from reference TRBV7-2 and TRBJ2-1, reads GAGVSQSPSNKVTEKGKDVELRCDPISGHTALYWYRQSLGQGLEFLIYFQGNSAPDKSGLPSDRFSAERTGGSVSTLTIQRTQQEDSAVYLCASSLGIVPPIPYNEQFFGPGTRLTVL.

The chain recombines TRBV15 with TRBJ1-5; 7 bases agree with TRBD1. With V trimmed by 5 bases and J by 12 bases, 13 bases remained unmatched. Germline CDR1 LNHNV, CDR2 YYDKDF (reference sequence). The CDR3 runs to 14 residues. The CDR3: CATSVGGTDGDQHF. CDR3 coding DNA: TGTGCCACCAGCGTAGGGGGGACAGATGGCGACCAGCATTTT.